The 26 T cell receptor beta chains below all came from one sample that was sequenced in a study of identical twins. TCRdb re-called the 5' RACE reads through MiXCR, storing one row per CDR3 protein. The sample has approximately 620,000 distinct CDR3 sequences; 8.6% are singletons. These data were also filed under a second study, of yellow fever vaccine responses in identical twins.

Sample: PBMCs. The receptors come from a woman under 30 in good health.

The chain has TRBV3-1 and TRBJ2-5; D gene uncertain. V dropped 0 bases and J dropped 9 bases, with 17 bases sitting between them. The germline V gene encodes CDR1 LGHDT and CDR2 YNNKEL (reference sequence). This CDR3 has 15 amino acids. CDR3 in DNA: TGTGCCAGCAGCCAAGATCCCCACCCAACCAAGCCCCAGTACTTC. This gives the protein CASSQDPHPTKPQYF.

The chain couples TRBV27 to TRBJ2-2; 11 bases match TRBD2. This CDR3 has 15 residues. With 5 bases clipped from V and 7 bases from J, the junction kept 6 bases outside the gene matches. CDR1 is MNHEY and CDR2 is SMNVEV in the germline V gene (reference sequence). The CDR3 DNA is TGTGCCAGCAGTCGGACTAGCGGGTTAATCGGGGAGCTGTTTTTT. It translates to CASSRTSGLIGELFF.

The V call is TRBV7-2, the J call TRBJ1-6, with D unresolved. The CDR3 runs to 16 residues. Germline V CDR1 and CDR2: SGHTA, FQGNSA. Trimming took 4 bases from V and 3 from J, leaving 13 bases between them. CDR3 DNA sequence: TGTGCCAGCAGCTCATTCCTCCGGGACTATAATTCACCCCTCCACTTT. Protein product: CASSSFLRDYNSPLHF. The complete variable domain, with remaining parts taken from reference TRBV7-2 and TRBJ1-6, reads GAGVSQSPSNKVTEKGKDVELRCDPISGHTALYWYRQSLGQGLEFLIYFQGNSAPDKSGLPSDRFSAERTGGSVSTLTIQRTQQEDSAVYLCASSSFLRDYNSPLHFGNGTRLTVT.

In its sample, this clonotype was seen many times. V usage is TRBV6-5 and J usage is TRBJ2-2; 8 bases line up with TRBD1. Trimming took 2 bases from V and 4 from J; bases not matched to a gene: 3. This CDR3 is 15 amino acids long. Germline assignment: CDR1 MNHEY and CDR2 SVGAGI. DNA of the CDR3: TGTGCCAGCAGTTACCTAGGACAGGGCACCGGGGAGCTGTTTTTT. Amino acid sequence: CASSYLGQGTGELFF.

This clonotype was found a few times. The V gene is TRBV6-6, the J gene TRBJ2-7; 9 bases line up with TRBD1. Germline trimming cut 8 bases from V and 6 bases from J; bases unmatched to any gene: 8. Germline assignment: CDR1 MNHNY and CDR2 SVGAGI (reference sequence). The CDR3 runs to 13 residues. CDR3 DNA: TGTGCCAGCGGAGGACAGGGGTTGCTCGAGCAGTACTTC. Translating gives CASGGQGLLEQYF.

This rearrangement joins TRBV7-2 to TRBJ2-7, with D unresolved. This CDR3 spans 14 amino acids. V was cut by 1 base and J by 3 bases, with 10 bases left in between. Germline V CDR1 and CDR2: SGHTA, FQGNSA. The CDR3 loop is CASSLDVGYYEQYF. Here the CDR3 DNA reads TGTGCCAGCAGCTTAGACGTCGGATACTACGAGCAGTACTTC.

The chain couples TRBV15 to TRBJ2-6, with D unresolved. Trimming cost V 9 bases and J 0 bases, with 9 bases left between them. CDR3 length: 14 residues. Germline values: CDR1 LNHNV, CDR2 YYDKDF (reference sequence). The CDR3 protein is CATRRSSGANVLTF. The CDR3 DNA follows: TGTGCCACGAGACGGAGCTCTGGGGCCAACGTCCTGACTTTC.

The V call is TRBV6-2 or TRBV6-3, the J call TRBJ1-5, with 10 bases lining up with TRBD1. The CDR3 has 15 residues. Germline lookup yields CDR1 MNHEY and CDR2 SVGEGT. The trim removed 6 bases at V and 7 bases at J, leaving 9 bases unmatched. CDR3 DNA: TGTGCCAGCAGACAAGGACAGGGGGGACGGCAGCCCCAGCATTTT. Translation gives CASRQGQGGRQPQHF.

This clonotype has more than one count but fewer than ten. The chain has TRBV27 and TRBJ2-3, with 15 bases identical to TRBD2. The CDR3 consists of 16 residues. The germline CDR1 and CDR2 sequences are MNHEY and SMNVEV (reference sequence). V lost 5 bases to trimming and J lost 4 bases; unmatched junction nucleotides: 4. The CDR3 loop is CASSHGTSGRPDTQYF. The CDR3 region has the DNA TGTGCCAGCAGTCATGGGACTAGCGGGAGGCCAGATACGCAGTATTTT.

The rearrangement uses TRBV27 and TRBJ2-1; TRBD2 matches 13 bases. The trim removed 5 bases at V and 6 bases at J, leaving 1 base unmatched. The CDR3 consists of 14 residues. Germline assignment: CDR1 MNHEY and CDR2 SMNVEV (reference sequence). The CDR3 reads CASSTSGRANEQFF. As DNA, the CDR3 is TGTGCCAGCAGTACTAGCGGGAGGGCCAATGAGCAGTTCTTC.

This clonotype was seen at least ten times. The chain is built from TRBV10-3 and TRBJ2-1; TRBD2 is a possible D gene (6 bases). The CDR3 has 16 amino acids. In germline, CDR1 is ENHRY, CDR2 SYGVKD. V was pared by 2 bases and J by 5 bases, with 16 bases between. DNA for the CDR3: TGTGCCATCAGTGAGGATCGGGAGCGACTGAACAATGAGCAGTTCTTC. Translated, it gives CAISEDRERLNNEQFF.

The V and J genes are TRBV11-1 and TRBJ2-3; TRBD1 agrees at 7 bases. V gave up 4 bases and J gave up 2 bases; unmatched junction bases: 3. This CDR3 has 14 amino acids. Germline CDR1 SGHAT, CDR2 FQDESV (reference sequence). CDR3: CASSSGTDTDTQYF. The CDR3 nucleotides are TGTGCCAGCAGCTCAGGGACAGACACAGATACGCAGTATTTT.

This clonotype was counted a few times. This chain joins TRBV27 and TRBJ2-1; TRBD2 matches 15 bases. The CDR3 length is 14 residues. V gave up 10 bases and J gave up 9 bases; unmatched junction bases: 7. Per the germline V gene, CDR1 is MNHEY and CDR2 is SMNVEV (reference sequence). In nucleotides, the CDR3 is TGTGCCACAGGACTAGCGGGGGGGCGCAGTGAGCAGTTCTTC. Translating it yields CATGLAGGRSEQFF.

V gene TRBV30 combines with J gene TRBJ2-1; no clear D. Germline V gene data show CDR1 as GTSNPN and CDR2 as SVGIG (reference sequence). The length of the CDR3 is 13 residues. V lost 0 bases and J lost 4, with 7 bases in between. CDR3 DNA: TGTGCCTGGAGTGTAGTCAGGTACAATGAGCAGTTCTTC. Translation gives CAWSVVRYNEQFF.

V usage is TRBV5-1 and J usage is TRBJ2-5; D is uncertain. Germline V gives CDR1 SGHRS, CDR2 YFSETQ. Trimming took 1 base from V and 2 from J, leaving 15 bases between them. The CDR3 covers 16 residues. The CDR3 sequence is CASSLSMGKWQETQYF. The CDR3, as DNA: TGCGCCAGCAGCTTGAGCATGGGGAAATGGCAAGAGACCCAGTACTTC.

This clonotype was counted ten times or more. The chain employs TRBV6-2 or TRBV6-3 and TRBJ2-1; TRBD2 aligns across 13 bases. The V segment lost 2 bases and the J segment 1 base; nucleotides outside the gene matches: 11. Germline CDR1 is MNHEY and CDR2 is SVGEGT. The CDR3 is 20 residues long. CDR3 coding DNA: TGTGCCAGCAGTTACAAGACTAGCGGGAGGATAGCGACATCCTACAATGAGCAGTTCTTC. Its protein product is CASSYKTSGRIATSYNEQFF.

This clonotype showed up many times. The genes are TRBV10-1 and TRBJ2-7, with D perhaps TRBD1 (6 bases). CDR1 and CDR2 (germline): WNHNN, SYGVQD (reference sequence). The CDR3 is made up of 13 amino acids. V was cut by 5 bases and J by 3 bases, with 11 bases left in between. The CDR3 DNA follows: TGCGCCAGCAGTCCTAACAGGGACTACGAGCAGTACTTC. Its translation: CASSPNRDYEQYF.

This clonotype appeared many times. The chain joins TRBV4-3 to TRBJ2-7; TRBD2 matches at 10 bases. Germline-derived CDR1 and CDR2 are LGHNA and YSLEER. J lost 7 bases, V lost 0 bases, and 9 bases had no gene match. The CDR3 spans 16 residues. CDR3 coding DNA: TGCGCCAGCAGCCAAGATCGGGAGCGGGAGGGAGTGGAGCAGTACTTC. The encoded protein is CASSQDREREGVEQYF.

The V gene is TRBV20-1, the J gene TRBJ2-2, with D possibly TRBD2 on 6 matching bases. Germline CDR1 reads DFQATT; CDR2 reads SNEGSKA (reference sequence). There are 16 residues in the CDR3. The V and J ends lost 1 base and 2 bases respectively, with 14 bases between them. The CDR3 loop is CSARASLAPNTGELFF. DNA of the CDR3: TGCAGTGCTAGAGCCAGTCTAGCGCCAAACACCGGGGAGCTGTTTTTT.

This clonotype was seen a handful of times. Here the CDR3 reads CASSLGRGANTEAFF. The CDR3, as DNA: TGTGCCAGCAGCTTAGGGCGGGGAGCAAACACTGAAGCTTTCTTT. This chain joins TRBV7-2 and TRBJ1-1; D gene ambiguous. Trimming took 1 base from V and 2 from J, leaving 11 bases between them. The CDR3 has 15 amino acids. Germline CDR1 is SGHTA and CDR2 is FQGNSA.

This clonotype showed up just a few times. This rearrangement joins TRBV4-3 to TRBJ2-7; 10 bases line up with TRBD2. The germline gives CDR1 LGHNA, CDR2 YSLEER. Trimming took 2 bases from V and 4 from J; bases not matched to a gene: 11. The CDR3 runs to 17 residues. This CDR3 reads CASSQRGQGLADYEQYF. As DNA, the CDR3 is TGCGCCAGCAGCCAAAGGGGCCAAGGACTAGCGGATTACGAGCAGTACTTC.

This clonotype was counted between two and nine times. The V call is TRBV5-4, the J call TRBJ2-5; D gene ambiguous. This CDR3 spans 14 amino acids. Germline-derived CDR1 and CDR2 are SGHNT and YYREEE (reference sequence). Trimming shortened V by 3 bases and J by 3 bases, and 12 bases separated the two germline ends. The CDR3 here is CASSSGSAEETQYF. The CDR3 region has the DNA TGTGCCAGCAGCTCAGGCTCGGCGGAAGAGACCCAGTACTTC.

V gene TRBV12-5 combines with J gene TRBJ2-5; 11 bases map to TRBD2. V lost 5 bases to trimming and J lost 2 bases; unmatched junction nucleotides: 16. CDR3 size: 19 residues. CDR1 is LGHNT, CDR2 FRNRAP, per germline. CDR3 sequence (DNA): TGTGCTAGTGGTATTACTAGCGGGAGTTTCACCGGGGGGCAAGAGACCCAGTACTTC. As protein: CASGITSGSFTGGQETQYF.

This clonotype showed up many times. The genes are TRBV7-2 and TRBJ2-7; maybe TRBD2 (5 bases). V was cut by 2 bases and J by 3 bases, with 11 bases left in between. This CDR3 comprises 14 residues. CDR1 SGHTA and CDR2 FQGNSA come from the germline V gene. The CDR3 DNA is TGTGCCAGCAGCTTAAATGCGGGTTACTACGAGCAGTACTTC. This gives the protein CASSLNAGYYEQYF.

This clonotype has only a few counts. This chain uses TRBV9 with TRBJ1-2; maybe TRBD1 (6 bases). The ends were cut back, 3 bases at V and 4 bases at J, with 16 bases in the middle. CDR1 and CDR2 (germline): SGDLS, YYNGEE. The CDR3 totals 15 residues. The CDR3 coding sequence is TGTGCCAGCAGCGCCAAGGGGGGGCTGGTCTATGGCTACACCTTC. Translation gives CASSAKGGLVYGYTF.

V usage is TRBV20-1 and J usage is TRBJ1-5; unclear D gene. CDR3 length equals 13 residues. CDR1 DFQATT and CDR2 SNEGSKA come from the germline V gene (reference sequence). V was clipped by 0 bases and J by 3 bases, with 6 bases between them. The CDR3 protein is CSARDHVNQPQHF. As DNA, the CDR3 is TGCAGTGCTAGAGATCACGTCAATCAGCCCCAGCATTTT.